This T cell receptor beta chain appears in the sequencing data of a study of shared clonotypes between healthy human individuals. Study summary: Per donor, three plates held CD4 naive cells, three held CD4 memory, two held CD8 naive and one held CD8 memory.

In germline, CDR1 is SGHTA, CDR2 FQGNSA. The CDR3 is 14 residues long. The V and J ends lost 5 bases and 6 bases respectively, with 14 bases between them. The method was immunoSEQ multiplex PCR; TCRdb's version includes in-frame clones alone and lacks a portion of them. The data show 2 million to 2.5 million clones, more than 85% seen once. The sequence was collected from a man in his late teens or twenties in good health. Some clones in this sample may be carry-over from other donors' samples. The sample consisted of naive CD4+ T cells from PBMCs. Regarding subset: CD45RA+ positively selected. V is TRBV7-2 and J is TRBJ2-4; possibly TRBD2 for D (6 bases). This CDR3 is CASSPTLEGNIQYF. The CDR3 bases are TGTGCCAGCAGCCCCACGCTGGAGGGAAACATTCAGTACTTC.